One sample yielded the 10 T cell receptor beta chains listed below, sequenced in a study of blood T cells in healthy people across ages. Through a sample-barcoded 5' primer and a J-beta primer mix, a second PCR was run for roughly 6 to 11 cycles. TCRdb re-called the 5' RACE reads through MiXCR, storing one row per CDR3 protein. This sample has about 930,000 distinct CDR3 sequences, with 29% found just once. These data were likewise used in another study, on T cells of mothers and their children.

Material: blood. The receptors shown here come from a woman between 40 and 55 years old in good health.

The CDR3 coding sequence is TGTGCCAGCTACGAAGGGACAGACCCGAACACTGAAGCTTTCTTT. The encoded protein is CASYEGTDPNTEAFF. V and J are TRBV6-2 or TRBV6-3 and TRBJ1-1; 7 bases are shared with TRBD1. Germline loops: CDR1 MNHEY, CDR2 SVGEGT. The CDR3 length is 15 residues. The V segment lost 8 bases and the J segment 1 base; nucleotides outside the gene matches: 10.

This clonotype was seen repeatedly, ten times or more. In nucleotides, the CDR3 is TGTGCCAGCTCACCCCCGCAGCTCAACGAGCAGTACTTC. Translation gives CASSPPQLNEQYF. This sequence joins TRBV18 and TRBJ2-7; no definite D call. Germline CDR1 and CDR2: KGHSH and LQKENI. CDR3 length: 13 residues. V gave up 3 bases and J gave up 5 bases, with 11 bases separating them.

This clonotype was recorded many times. This CDR3 reads CASSLYARTNYNSPLHF. The CDR3 region has the DNA TGTGCCAGCAGCTTGTACGCCAGGACAAACTATAATTCACCCCTCCACTTT. This chain links TRBV7-6 with TRBJ1-6; TRBD1 is a possible D gene (5 bases). CDR1 and CDR2 from the germline V gene are SGHVS and FNYEAQ. V lost 3 bases and J lost 3, with 15 bases in between. The CDR3 contains 17 residues.

This clonotype has a handful of counts. The chain is built from TRBV5-1 and TRBJ2-7, with a weak D call TRBD2 (5 bases). The V and J ends lost 3 bases and 6 bases respectively, with 16 bases between them. This CDR3 has 14 amino acids. Germline V gives CDR1 SGHRS, CDR2 YFSETQ. For the CDR3, the DNA is TGCGCCAGCAGCTCCACGGACGGGAACGGCGAGCAGTACTTC. Its translation is CASSSTDGNGEQYF.

The genes are TRBV7-2 and TRBJ2-1; tentatively, D is TRBD1 or TRBD2 (5 bases each). Germline CDR1 is SGHTA and CDR2 is FQGNSA. V lost 3 bases, J lost 4 bases, and 19 bases lay in between. The CDR3 has 17 amino acids. The CDR3, as DNA: TGTGCCAGCAGCTTTGGGCCCGGGACGCCAAGGTACAATGAGCAGTTCTTC. Its translation: CASSFGPGTPRYNEQFF.

This clonotype was recorded a few times. This sequence joins TRBV7-2 and TRBJ2-1; the match to TRBD1 covers 9 bases. The V and J ends lost 4 bases and 8 bases, in that order; junction bases with no gene match: 3. Germline V gene sequence: CDR1 SGHTA, CDR2 FQGNSA. The CDR3 has 13 amino acids. The CDR3: CASSSGQGYEQFF. The CDR3 DNA sequence: TGTGCCAGCAGCTCGGGACAGGGCTATGAGCAGTTCTTC.

This clonotype was recorded many times. The gene calls are TRBV7-9 and TRBJ2-7, with D possibly called TRBD1 or TRBD2 (5 bases each). The V gene's germline CDR1 is SEHNR and CDR2 FQNEAQ (reference sequence). V lost 0 bases and J lost 1, with 16 bases in between. This CDR3 contains 17 residues. The CDR3 nucleotides read TGTGCCAGCAGCTTAGCGGAAGGGACCGCGCTTTCCTACGAGCAGTACTTC. Translated, it gives CASSLAEGTALSYEQYF. The entire variable domain, with the rest obtained from reference TRBV7-9 and TRBJ2-7, is as follows: DTGVSQNPRHKITKRGQNVTFRCDPISEHNRLYWYRQTLGQGPEFLTYFQNEAQLEKSRLLSDRFSAERPKGSFSTLEIQRTEQGDSAMYLCASSLAEGTALSYEQYFGPGTRLTVT.

This clonotype was recorded at least ten times. The genes are TRBV20-1 and TRBJ1-2; 9 bases fit TRBD1. CDR1 and CDR2 from the germline V gene are DFQATT and SNEGSKA (reference sequence). The CDR3 sequence is 19 residues long. J was trimmed by 4 bases and V by 1 base; bases with no gene match: 19. In DNA, the CDR3 is TGCAGTGCTAGAGTAGTATTCGGCCGGACAGGGGCGACGAGCTATGGCTACACCTTC. Protein sequence: CSARVVFGRTGATSYGYTF.

This clonotype appeared a few times. The CDR3 loop reads CSARQPLGGRNEQFF. CDR3 DNA: TGCAGTGCTAGACAACCTCTGGGAGGTAGGAATGAGCAGTTCTTC. V usage is TRBV20-1 and J usage is TRBJ2-1; D possibly corresponds to TRBD2 (6 bases). The CDR3 contains 15 residues. Per germline, CDR1 DFQATT and CDR2 SNEGSKA (reference sequence). V shed 2 bases and J shed 7 bases, with 18 bases lying between them.

Worth noting for this clonotype: This could be a read error, since a much larger clone is one nucleotide away. V is TRBV12-3 or TRBV12-4 and J is TRBJ2-7, with 7 bases identical to TRBD1. The CDR3 is 15 amino acids. Trimming removed 11 bases from V and 7 bases from J; junction bases left unmatched: 20. CDR3 in DNA: TGTGCCGGCGGAGCTTCGGGACAGTATTACAATGAGCAGTACTTC. This translates into CAGGASGQYYNEQYF.